This is a list of T cell receptor beta chains from one sample in a study of blood T cells in healthy people across ages. TCRdb ran MiXCR on the 5' RACE reads and lists one entry per CDR3 protein. The sample includes approximately 1.5 million distinct CDR3 sequences, under 55% seen only once; the top ten take roughly 3.7%. The sample consisted of blood. The receptors come from a woman between 18 and 29 years old in good health. Each CDR3 is given with its conserved first and last residue. D genes are given only for firm matches. Clone size is given for some rows only: seen once, a few or many times, or a class if the clone is expanded.

abundance	j_gene	d_gene	v_gene	len	CDR3nt	CDR3aa
few	TRBJ1-1	TRBD1	TRBV7-2	15	TGTGCCAGCAGCTTAGGTGGGACAGGGGGCTCTGAAGCTTTCTTT	CASSLGGTGGSEAFF
.	TRBJ2-5	TRBD2	TRBV20-1	17	TGCAGTGCTAGAGATTGGGGACTAGCGGGAAGGGTAAAGACCCAGTACTTC	CSARDWGLAGRVKTQYF
.	TRBJ2-7	.	TRBV9	16	TGTGCCAGCAGCGTAGCGGTAGGGTCCGGTCAGAATGAGCAGTACTTC	CASSVAVGSGQNEQYF
.	TRBJ2-3	.	TRBV13	14	TGTGCCAGCAGCTTAGCAGCACGACTGGATACGCAGTATTTT	CASSLAARLDTQYF
.	TRBJ2-7	.	TRBV27	15	TGTGCCAGCAGGGTAGGTGCAGGGCAAACCTACGAGCAGTACTTC	CASRVGAGQTYEQYF
.	TRBJ2-5	TRBD1	TRBV6-5	14	TGTGCCAGCAGTTACGGACAGGCTAAAGAGACCCAGTACTTC	CASSYGQAKETQYF
few	TRBJ2-3	TRBD2	TRBV11-2	15	TGTGCCAGCAGCCCCCAATACAGACTAGCGGGGGGGCAGTATTTT	CASSPQYRLAGGQYF
.	TRBJ2-7	TRBD2	TRBV6-2/TRBV6-3	14	TGTGCCAGCAGAAGAGCGGGACGGTCCTACGAGCAGTACTTC	CASRRAGRSYEQYF
.	TRBJ1-1	TRBD1	TRBV28	15	TGTGCCAGCAGTTCTGAGTACAGGGGGGACACTGAAGCTTTCTTT	CASSSEYRGDTEAFF
.	TRBJ1-5	.	TRBV20-1	16	TGCAGTGCTCGGGAGGGCTACCAGGGTCTCTGGCAGCCCCAGCATTTT	CSAREGYQGLWQPQHF
.	TRBJ2-4	TRBD2	TRBV20-1	14	TGCGGTGCTAGAGATAGACTAGCGGGGGACATTCAGTACTTC	CGARDRLAGDIQYF
few	TRBJ2-7	.	TRBV4-1	14	TGCGCCAGCAGCCAAGTTCCAGGCCTCTACGAGCAGTACTTC	CASSQVPGLYEQYF
.	TRBJ1-6	TRBD1	TRBV12-3/TRBV12-4	15	TGTGCCAGCAGTTGGGGGACAGGGGCTAATTCACCCCTCCACTTT	CASSWGTGANSPLHF
few	TRBJ1-3	.	TRBV6-5	17	TGTGCCAGCAGTTACTCCACCCAGGTCCACTCTGGAAACACCATATATTTT	CASSYSTQVHSGNTIYF
few	TRBJ2-7	TRBD2	TRBV12-3/TRBV12-4	14	TGTGCCAGCAGTCTGCGGGAGGGCTCCTACGAGCAGTACTTC	CASSLREGSYEQYF
few	TRBJ2-7	.	TRBV12-3/TRBV12-4	14	TGTGCCAGCAGTCTCCTAACAGGGTCCGACGAGCAGTACTTC	CASSLLTGSDEQYF
.	TRBJ2-1	.	TRBV5-1	15	TGCGCCAGCAGCTTGGAAGGAGCAGAACTTACGATGCAGTTCTTC	CASSLEGAELTMQFF
few	TRBJ2-3	.	TRBV4-2	15	TGTGCCAGCAGCCAAGAGAAGTACTCCTCCGATACGCAGTATTTT	CASSQEKYSSDTQYF
.	TRBJ1-1	.	TRBV27	14	TGTGCCAGCAGACTAGCCGGGGGGACTAATGAAGCTTTCTTT	CASRLAGGTNEAFF
.	TRBJ2-7	.	TRBV12-3/TRBV12-4	14	TGTGCCAGCAGTTTGAGGGCCGTTAACTACGAGCAGTACTTC	CASSLRAVNYEQYF
.	TRBJ1-1	TRBD1	TRBV7-9	14	TGTGCCAGCAACGCAACAGGGGGGAACACTGAAGCTTTCTTT	CASNATGGNTEAFF
.	TRBJ2-3	.	TRBV4-3	16	TGCGCCAGCAGCCAAGATAGGACTCCCCCCACAGATACGCAGTATTTT	CASSQDRTPPTDTQYF
few	TRBJ2-4	.	TRBV6-5	15	TGTGCCAGCAGTTACGCGAGCCTAGCCAAAAACATTCAGTACTTC	CASSYASLAKNIQYF
few	TRBJ1-6	.	TRBV27	15	TGTGCCAGCAGTTTAAGACCTGGATGGGAATCACCCCTCCACTTT	CASSLRPGWESPLHF
.	TRBJ2-7	.	TRBV6-1	15	TGTGCCAGCAGTGAAGGGGCAGCTCCGAGTTACGAGCAGTACTTC	CASSEGAAPSYEQYF
few	TRBJ1-3	.	TRBV9	16	TGTGCCAGCAGCGCCGGCCAGGGATCTCCTGGAAACACCATATATTTT	CASSAGQGSPGNTIYF
.	TRBJ2-3	.	TRBV20-1	13	TGCAGTGCAGTAGAGGGGTCGGGATATACGCAGTATTTT	CSAVEGSGYTQYF